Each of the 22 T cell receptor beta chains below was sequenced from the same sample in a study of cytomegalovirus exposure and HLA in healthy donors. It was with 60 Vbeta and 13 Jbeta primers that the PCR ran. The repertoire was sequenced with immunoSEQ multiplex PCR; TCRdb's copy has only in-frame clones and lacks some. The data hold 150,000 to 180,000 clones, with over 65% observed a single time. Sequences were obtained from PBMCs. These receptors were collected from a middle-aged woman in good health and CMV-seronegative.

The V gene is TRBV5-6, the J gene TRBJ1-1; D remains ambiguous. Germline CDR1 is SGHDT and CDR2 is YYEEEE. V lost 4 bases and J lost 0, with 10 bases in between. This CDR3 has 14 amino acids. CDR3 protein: CASSPTEMNTEAFF. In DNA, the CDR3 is TGTGCCAGCAGCCCCACAGAGATGAACACTGAAGCTTTCTTT. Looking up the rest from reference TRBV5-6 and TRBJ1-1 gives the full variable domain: DAGVTQSPTHLIKTRGQQVTLRCSPKSGHDTVSWYQQALGQGPQFIFQYYEEEERQRGNFPDRFSGHQFPNYSSELNVNALLLGDSALYLCASSPTEMNTEAFFGQGTRLTVV.

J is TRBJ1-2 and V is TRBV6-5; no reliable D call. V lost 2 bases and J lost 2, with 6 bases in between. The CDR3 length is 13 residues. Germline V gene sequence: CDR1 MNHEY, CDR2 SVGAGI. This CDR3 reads CASSYGENYGYTF. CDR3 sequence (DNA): TGTGCCAGCAGTTACGGAGAGAACTATGGCTACACCTTC.

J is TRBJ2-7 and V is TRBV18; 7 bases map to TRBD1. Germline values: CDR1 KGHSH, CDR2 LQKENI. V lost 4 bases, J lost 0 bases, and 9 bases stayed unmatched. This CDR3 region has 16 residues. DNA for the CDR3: TGTGCCAGCTCACTCGACAGGGCACCCCTCTCCTACGAGCAGTACTTC. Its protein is CASSLDRAPLSYEQYF. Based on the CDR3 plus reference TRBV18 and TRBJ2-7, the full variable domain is NAGVMQNPRHLVRRRGQEARLRCSPMKGHSHVYWYRQLPEEGLKFMVYLQKENIIDESGMPKERFSAEFPKEGPSILRIQQVVRGDSAAYFCASSLDRAPLSYEQYFGPGTRLTVT.

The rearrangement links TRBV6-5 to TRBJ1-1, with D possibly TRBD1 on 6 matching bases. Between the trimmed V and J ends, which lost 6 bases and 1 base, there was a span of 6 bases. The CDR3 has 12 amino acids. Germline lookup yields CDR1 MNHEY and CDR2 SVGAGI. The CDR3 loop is CASRTGNTEAFF. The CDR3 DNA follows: TGTGCCAGCAGGACAGGGAACACTGAAGCTTTCTTT.

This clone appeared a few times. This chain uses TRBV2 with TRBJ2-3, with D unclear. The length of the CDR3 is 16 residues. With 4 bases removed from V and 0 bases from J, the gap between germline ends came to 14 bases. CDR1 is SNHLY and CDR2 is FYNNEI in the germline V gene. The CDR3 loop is CASSVSPYGSTDTQYF. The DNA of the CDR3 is TGTGCCAGCAGTGTCTCCCCCTACGGGAGCACAGATACGCAGTATTTT.

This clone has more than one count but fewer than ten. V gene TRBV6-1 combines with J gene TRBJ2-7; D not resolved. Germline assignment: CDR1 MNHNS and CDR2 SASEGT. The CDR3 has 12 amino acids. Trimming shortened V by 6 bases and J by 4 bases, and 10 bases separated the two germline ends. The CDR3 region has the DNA TGTGCCAGCAGATACAACATTTACGAGCAGTACTTC. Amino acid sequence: CASRYNIYEQYF.

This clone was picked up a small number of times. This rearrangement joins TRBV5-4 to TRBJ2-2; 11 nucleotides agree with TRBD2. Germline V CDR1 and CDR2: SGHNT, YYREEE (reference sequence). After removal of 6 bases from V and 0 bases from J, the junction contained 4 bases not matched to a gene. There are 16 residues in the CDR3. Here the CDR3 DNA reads TGTGCCAGCACCCCGGGACTAGCGGCGAACACCGGGGAGCTGTTTTTT. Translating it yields CASTPGLAANTGELFF. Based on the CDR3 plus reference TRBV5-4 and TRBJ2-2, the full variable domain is ETGVTQSPTHLIKTRGQQVTLRCSSQSGHNTVSWYQQALGQGPQFIFQYYREEENGRGNFPPRFSGLQFPNYSSELNVNALELDDSALYLCASTPGLAANTGELFFGEGSRLTVL.

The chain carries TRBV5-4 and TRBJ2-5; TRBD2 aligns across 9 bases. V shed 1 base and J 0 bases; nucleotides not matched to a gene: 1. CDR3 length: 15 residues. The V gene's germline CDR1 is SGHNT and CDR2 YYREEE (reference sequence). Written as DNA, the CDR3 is TGTGCCAGCAGCTTGAGCGGGGGGTACCAAGAGACCCAGTACTTC. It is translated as CASSLSGGYQETQYF. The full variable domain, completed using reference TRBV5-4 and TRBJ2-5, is ETGVTQSPTHLIKTRGQQVTLRCSSQSGHNTVSWYQQALGQGPQFIFQYYREEENGRGNFPPRFSGLQFPNYSSELNVNALELDDSALYLCASSLSGGYQETQYFGPGTRLLVL.

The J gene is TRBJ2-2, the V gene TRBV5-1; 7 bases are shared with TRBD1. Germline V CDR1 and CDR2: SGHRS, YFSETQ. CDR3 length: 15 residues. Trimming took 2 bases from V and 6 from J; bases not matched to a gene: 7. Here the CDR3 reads CASSLQTGNSGELFF. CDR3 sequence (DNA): TGCGCCAGCAGCTTACAGACAGGGAATTCCGGGGAGCTGTTTTTT.

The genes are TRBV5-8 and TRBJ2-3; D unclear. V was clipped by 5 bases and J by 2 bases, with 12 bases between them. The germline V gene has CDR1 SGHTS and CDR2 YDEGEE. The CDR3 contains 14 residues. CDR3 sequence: CASRYGSITDTQYF. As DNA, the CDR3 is TGTGCCAGCAGATACGGGTCTATCACAGATACGCAGTATTTT.

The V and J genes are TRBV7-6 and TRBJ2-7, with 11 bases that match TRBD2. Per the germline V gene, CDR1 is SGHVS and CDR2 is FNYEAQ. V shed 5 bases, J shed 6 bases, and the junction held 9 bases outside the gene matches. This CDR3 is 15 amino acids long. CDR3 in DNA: TGTGCCAGCAGCGGGATAGCGGGGGGGGGCCTCGAGCAGTACTTC. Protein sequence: CASSGIAGGGLEQYF.

CDR3 protein: CASSPGAGGGNEKLFF. CDR3 bases: TGCGCCAGCAGCCCCGGCGCGGGGGGCGGGAATGAAAAACTGTTTTTT. The genes are TRBV4-1 and TRBJ1-4, with D maybe TRBD1 (6 bases). CDR1 and CDR2 from the germline V gene are MGHRA and YSYEKL. The V gene lost 4 bases and the J gene lost 5 bases, with 17 bases spanning the gap. This CDR3 comprises 16 residues.

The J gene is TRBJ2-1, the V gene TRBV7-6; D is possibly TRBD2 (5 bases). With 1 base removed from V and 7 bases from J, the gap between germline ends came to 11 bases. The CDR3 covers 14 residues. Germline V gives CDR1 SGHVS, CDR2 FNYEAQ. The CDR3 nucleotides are TGTGCCAGCAGCTTAGACCAACTAGGGAATGAGCAGTTCTTC. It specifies CASSLDQLGNEQFF.

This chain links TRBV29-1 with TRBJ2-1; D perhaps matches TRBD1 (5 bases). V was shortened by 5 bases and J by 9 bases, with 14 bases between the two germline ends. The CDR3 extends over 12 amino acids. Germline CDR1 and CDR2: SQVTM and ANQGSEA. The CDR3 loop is CSVSKGFGEQFF. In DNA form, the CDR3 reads TGCAGCGTTAGCAAGGGGTTCGGTGAGCAGTTCTTC.

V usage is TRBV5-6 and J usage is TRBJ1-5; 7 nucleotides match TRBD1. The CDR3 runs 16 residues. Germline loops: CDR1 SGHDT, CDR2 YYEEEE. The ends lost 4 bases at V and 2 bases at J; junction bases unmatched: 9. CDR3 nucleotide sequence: TGTGCCAGCAGCCTACGGACAGGTTTGCGCAATCAGCCCCAGCATTTT. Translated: CASSLRTGLRNQPQHF. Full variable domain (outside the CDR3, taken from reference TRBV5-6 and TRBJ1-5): DAGVTQSPTHLIKTRGQQVTLRCSPKSGHDTVSWYQQALGQGPQFIFQYYEEEERQRGNFPDRFSGHQFPNYSSELNVNALLLGDSALYLCASSLRTGLRNQPQHFGDGTRLSIL.

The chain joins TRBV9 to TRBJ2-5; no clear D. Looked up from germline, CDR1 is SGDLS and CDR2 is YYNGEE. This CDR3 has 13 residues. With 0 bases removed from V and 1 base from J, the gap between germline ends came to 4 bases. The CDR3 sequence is CASSVAGQETQYF. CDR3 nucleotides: TGTGCCAGCAGCGTAGCAGGCCAAGAGACCCAGTACTTC.

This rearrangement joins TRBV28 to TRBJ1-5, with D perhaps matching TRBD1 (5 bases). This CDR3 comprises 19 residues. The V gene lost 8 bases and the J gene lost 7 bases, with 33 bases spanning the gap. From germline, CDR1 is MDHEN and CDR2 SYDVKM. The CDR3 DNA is TGTGCCAGCTTCTCCGGGGGTTCCACGGGGGACGTGGAAATCCAGCCCCAGCATTTT. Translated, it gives CASFSGGSTGDVEIQPQHF.

For the CDR3, the DNA is TGTGCCAGCAGCTTAGGACAGGGGGCTGCTGGAAACACCATATATTTT. Translation gives CASSLGQGAAGNTIYF. This chain joins TRBV7-9 and TRBJ1-3; 10 nucleotides line up with TRBD1. J was trimmed by 2 bases and V by 1 base; bases with no gene match: 2. Germline V gene data show CDR1 as SEHNR and CDR2 as FQNEAQ (reference sequence). The length of the CDR3 is 16 residues. Based on the CDR3 plus reference TRBV7-9 and TRBJ1-3, the full variable domain is DTGVSQNPRHKITKRGQNVTFRCDPISEHNRLYWYRQTLGQGPEFLTYFQNEAQLEKSRLLSDRFSAERPKGSFSTLEIQRTEQGDSAMYLCASSLGQGAAGNTIYFGEGSWLTVV.

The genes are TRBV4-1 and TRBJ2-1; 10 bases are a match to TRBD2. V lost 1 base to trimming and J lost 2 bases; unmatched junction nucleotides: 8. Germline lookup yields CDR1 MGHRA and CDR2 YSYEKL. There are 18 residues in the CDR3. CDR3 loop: CASSQVDLGLAAYNEQFF. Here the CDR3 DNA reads TGCGCCAGCAGCCAAGTAGACCTCGGACTAGCGGCCTACAATGAGCAGTTCTTC.

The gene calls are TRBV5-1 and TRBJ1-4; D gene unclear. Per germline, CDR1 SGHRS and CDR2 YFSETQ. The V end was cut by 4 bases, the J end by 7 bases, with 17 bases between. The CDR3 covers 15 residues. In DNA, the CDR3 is TGCGCCAGCAGCCCCGCGGTTGCAATGGGTGAAAAACTGTTTTTT. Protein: CASSPAVAMGEKLFF.

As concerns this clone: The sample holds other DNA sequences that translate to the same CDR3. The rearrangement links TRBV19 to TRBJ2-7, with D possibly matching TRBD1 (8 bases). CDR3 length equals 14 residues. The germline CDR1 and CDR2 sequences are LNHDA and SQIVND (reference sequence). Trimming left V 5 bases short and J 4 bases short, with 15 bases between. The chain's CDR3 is CASSPGQGGYEQYF. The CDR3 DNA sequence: TGTGCCAGTAGTCCCGGACAGGGAGGGTACGAGCAGTACTTC.

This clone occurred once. CDR3 sequence reads: CAWSAPRARRGHGYTF. CDR3 in DNA: TGTGCCTGGAGTGCCCCCAGGGCGCGGAGGGGGCATGGCTACACCTTC. The chain has TRBV30 and TRBJ1-2, with 7 bases fitting TRBD1. The CDR3 loop spans 16 amino acids. V shed 1 base and J 6 bases; nucleotides not matched to a gene: 14. Germline V lookup: CDR1 GTSNPN, CDR2 SVGIG (reference sequence).